The source of this TCR beta chain is a study of neurological immune-mediated disorders. 5'RACE with 10-nucleotide random UMIs generated the cDNA. TCRdb processed the 5' RACE reads anew with MiXCR; each CDR3 protein has one entry. The table includes 35,000 or so distinct CDR3 sequences, about a tenth detected once. The CDR3 covers 18 residues. Unmatched junction bases numbered 9, after V lost 2 bases and J lost 0 bases. Germline values: CDR1 LNHDA, CDR2 SQIVND (reference sequence). Sequencing was carried out using PBMCs. The receptor was isolated from a young woman with HTLV-1-associated myelopathy (HAM/TSP). The chain joins TRBV19 to TRBJ2-1; 8 bases match TRBD2. The CDR3 nucleotides are TGTGCCAGTAGTATATGGCGGGGGGATTACAGCTCCTACAATGAGCAGTTCTTC. Residues: CASSIWRGDYSSYNEQFF.